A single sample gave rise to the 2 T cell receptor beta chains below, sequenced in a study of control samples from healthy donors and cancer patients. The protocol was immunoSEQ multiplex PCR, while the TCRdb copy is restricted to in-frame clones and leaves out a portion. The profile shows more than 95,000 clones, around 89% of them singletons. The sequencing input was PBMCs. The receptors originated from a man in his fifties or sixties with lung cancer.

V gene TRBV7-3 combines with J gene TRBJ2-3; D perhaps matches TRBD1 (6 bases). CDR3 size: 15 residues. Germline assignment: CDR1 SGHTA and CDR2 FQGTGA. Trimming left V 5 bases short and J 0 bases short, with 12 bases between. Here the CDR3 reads CASSQQGRSTDTQYF. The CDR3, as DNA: TGTGCCAGCAGCCAACAGGGTCGGAGCACAGATACGCAGTATTTT.

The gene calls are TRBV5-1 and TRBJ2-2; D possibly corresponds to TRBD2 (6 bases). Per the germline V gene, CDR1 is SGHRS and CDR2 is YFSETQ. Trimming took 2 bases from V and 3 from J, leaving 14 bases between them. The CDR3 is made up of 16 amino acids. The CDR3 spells CASSLGGEIHTGELFF. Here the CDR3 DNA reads TGCGCCAGCAGCTTAGGAGGGGAAATCCACACCGGGGAGCTGTTTTTT.